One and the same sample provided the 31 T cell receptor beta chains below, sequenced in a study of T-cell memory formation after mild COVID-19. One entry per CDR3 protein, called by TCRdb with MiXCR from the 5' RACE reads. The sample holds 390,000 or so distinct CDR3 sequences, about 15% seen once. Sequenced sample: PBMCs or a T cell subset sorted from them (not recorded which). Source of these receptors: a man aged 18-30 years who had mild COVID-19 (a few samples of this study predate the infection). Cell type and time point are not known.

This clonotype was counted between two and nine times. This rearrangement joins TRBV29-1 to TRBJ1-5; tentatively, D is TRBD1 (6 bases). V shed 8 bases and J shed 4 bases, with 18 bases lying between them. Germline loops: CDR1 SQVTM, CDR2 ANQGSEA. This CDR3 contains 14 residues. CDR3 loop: CSCTIGTPNQPQHF. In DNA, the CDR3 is TGCAGCTGTACGATCGGGACACCTAATCAGCCCCAGCATTTT.

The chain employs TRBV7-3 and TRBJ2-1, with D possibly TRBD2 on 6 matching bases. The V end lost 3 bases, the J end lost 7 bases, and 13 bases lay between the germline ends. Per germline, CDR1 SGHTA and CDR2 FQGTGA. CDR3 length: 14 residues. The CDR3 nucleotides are TGTGCCAGCAGCTTGGCGGGGTTGGGTAATGAGCAGTTCTTC. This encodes CASSLAGLGNEQFF.

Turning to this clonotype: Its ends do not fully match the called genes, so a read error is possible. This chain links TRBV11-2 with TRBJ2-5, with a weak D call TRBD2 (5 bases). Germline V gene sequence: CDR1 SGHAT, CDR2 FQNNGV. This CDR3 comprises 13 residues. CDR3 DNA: TGTGCCAGCAGCCCAAGTGGGAGTAGGGCCGGGGACTTC. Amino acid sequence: CASSPSGSRAGDF. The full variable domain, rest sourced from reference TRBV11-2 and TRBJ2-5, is EAGVAQSPRYKIIEKRQSVAFWCNPISGHATLYWYQQILGQGPKLLIQFQNNGVVDDSQLPKDRFSAERLKGVDSTLKIQPAKLEDSAVYLCASSPSGSRAGDFGPGTRLLVL.

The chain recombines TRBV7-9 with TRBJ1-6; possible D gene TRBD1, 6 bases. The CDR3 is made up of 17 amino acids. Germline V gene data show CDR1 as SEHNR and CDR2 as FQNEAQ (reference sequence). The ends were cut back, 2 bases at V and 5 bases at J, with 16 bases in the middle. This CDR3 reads CASSLTATGADNSPLHF. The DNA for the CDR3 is TGTGCCAGCAGCTTAACCGCGACGGGGGCGGATAATTCACCCCTCCACTTT. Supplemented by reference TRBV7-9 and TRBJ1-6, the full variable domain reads DTGVSQNPRHKITKRGQNVTFRCDPISEHNRLYWYRQTLGQGPEFLTYFQNEAQLEKSRLLSDRFSAERPKGSFSTLEIQRTEQGDSAMYLCASSLTATGADNSPLHFGNGTRLTVT.

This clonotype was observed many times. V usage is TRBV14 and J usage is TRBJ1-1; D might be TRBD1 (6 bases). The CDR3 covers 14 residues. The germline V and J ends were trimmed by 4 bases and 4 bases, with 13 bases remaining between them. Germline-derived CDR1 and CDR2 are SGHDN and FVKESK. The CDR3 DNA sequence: TGTGCCAGCAGCCCAATCCAGGGGCCCACTGAAGCTTTCTTT. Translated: CASSPIQGPTEAFF.

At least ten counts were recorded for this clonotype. This CDR3 reads CAAERGPSDEQFF. CDR3 nucleotides: TGTGCCGCAGAAAGGGGTCCCTCAGATGAGCAGTTCTTC. V and J are TRBV10-3 and TRBJ2-1, with D possibly being TRBD1 (5 bases). CDR1 is ENHRY and CDR2 is SYGVKD in the germline V gene. The V gene lost 11 bases and the J gene lost 8 bases, with 19 bases spanning the gap. The CDR3 sequence is 13 residues long.

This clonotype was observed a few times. CDR3: CASSLPGIGGGYTF. The DNA of the CDR3 is TGTGCCAGCAGCCTCCCAGGGATTGGGGGGGGCTACACCTTC. J is TRBJ1-2 and V is TRBV4-2; D is possibly TRBD1 (5 bases). CDR3 length equals 14 residues. With 4 bases removed from V and 8 bases from J, the gap between germline ends came to 17 bases. Germline V CDR1 and CDR2: LGHNA, YNFKEQ.

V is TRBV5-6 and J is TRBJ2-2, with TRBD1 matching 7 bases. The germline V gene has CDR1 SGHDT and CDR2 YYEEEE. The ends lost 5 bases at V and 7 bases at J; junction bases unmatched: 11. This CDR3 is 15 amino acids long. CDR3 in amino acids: CASSPTGALGGELFF. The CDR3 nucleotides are TGTGCCAGCAGTCCTACAGGGGCCCTGGGCGGGGAGCTGTTTTTT.

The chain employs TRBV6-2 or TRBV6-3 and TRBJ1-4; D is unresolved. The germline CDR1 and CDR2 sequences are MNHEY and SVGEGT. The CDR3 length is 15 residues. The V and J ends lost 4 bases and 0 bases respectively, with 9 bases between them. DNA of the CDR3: TGTGCCAGCAGTTCGGCGATTACAACTAATGAAAAACTGTTTTTT. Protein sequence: CASSSAITTNEKLFF.

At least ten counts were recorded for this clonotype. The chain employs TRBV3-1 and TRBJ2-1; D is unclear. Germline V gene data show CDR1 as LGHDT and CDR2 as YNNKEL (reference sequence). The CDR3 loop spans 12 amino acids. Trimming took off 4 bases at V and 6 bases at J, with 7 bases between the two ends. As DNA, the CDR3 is TGTGCCAGCAGCCCCCCGAGCAATGAGCAGTTCTTC. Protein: CASSPPSNEQFF.

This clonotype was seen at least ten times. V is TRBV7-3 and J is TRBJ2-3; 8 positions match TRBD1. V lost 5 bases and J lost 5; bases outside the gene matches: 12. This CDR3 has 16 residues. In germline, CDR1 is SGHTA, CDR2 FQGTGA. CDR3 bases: TGTGCCAGCAGCGATCTTCCCGGACAGGGATTAGATACGCAGTATTTT. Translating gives CASSDLPGQGLDTQYF.

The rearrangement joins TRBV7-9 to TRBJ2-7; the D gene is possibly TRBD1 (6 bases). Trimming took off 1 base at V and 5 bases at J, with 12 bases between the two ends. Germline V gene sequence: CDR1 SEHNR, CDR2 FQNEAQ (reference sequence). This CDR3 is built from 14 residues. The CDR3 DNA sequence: TGTGCCAGCAGCTTAGACGACAGGCCCCACGAGCAGTACTTC. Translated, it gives CASSLDDRPHEQYF. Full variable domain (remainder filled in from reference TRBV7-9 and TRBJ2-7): DTGVSQNPRHKITKRGQNVTFRCDPISEHNRLYWYRQTLGQGPEFLTYFQNEAQLEKSRLLSDRFSAERPKGSFSTLEIQRTEQGDSAMYLCASSLDDRPHEQYFGPGTRLTVT.

For the CDR3, the DNA is TGTGCCAGCAGTTACTCGAGGGCGGCTAACTATGGCTACACCTTC. This sequence encodes CASSYSRAANYGYTF. The chain uses TRBV6-5 and TRBJ1-2; D not certain. Deletions cut 0 bases from V and 0 bases from J, with 8 bases between. This CDR3 is 15 amino acids long. Germline assignment: CDR1 MNHEY and CDR2 SVGAGI.

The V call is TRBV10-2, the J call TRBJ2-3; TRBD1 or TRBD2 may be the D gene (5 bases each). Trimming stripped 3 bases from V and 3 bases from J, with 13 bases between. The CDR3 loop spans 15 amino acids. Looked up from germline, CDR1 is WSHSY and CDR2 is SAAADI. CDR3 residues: CASSERPGTTDTQYF. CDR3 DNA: TGCGCCAGCAGTGAACGTCCAGGGACGACAGATACGCAGTATTTT.

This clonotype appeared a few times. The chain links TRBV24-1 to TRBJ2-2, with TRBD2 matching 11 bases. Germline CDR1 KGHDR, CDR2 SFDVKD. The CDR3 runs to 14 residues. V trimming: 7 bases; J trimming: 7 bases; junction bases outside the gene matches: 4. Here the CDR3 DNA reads TGTGCCACCAGCGGACTAGCGGGCATCGGGGAGCTGTTTTTT. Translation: CATSGLAGIGELFF.

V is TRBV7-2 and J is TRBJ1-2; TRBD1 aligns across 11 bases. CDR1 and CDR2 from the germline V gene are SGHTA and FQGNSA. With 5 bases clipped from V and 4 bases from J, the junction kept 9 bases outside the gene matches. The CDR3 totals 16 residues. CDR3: CASSERDRGLPYGYTF. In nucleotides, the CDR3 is TGTGCCAGCAGCGAGCGGGACAGGGGGTTACCCTATGGCTACACCTTC.

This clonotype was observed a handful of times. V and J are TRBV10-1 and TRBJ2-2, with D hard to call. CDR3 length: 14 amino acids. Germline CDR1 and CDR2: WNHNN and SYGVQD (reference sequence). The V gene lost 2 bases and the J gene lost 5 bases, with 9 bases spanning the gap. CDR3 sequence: CASSESRQTGELFF. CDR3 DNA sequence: TGCGCCAGCAGTGAGAGCAGACAAACCGGGGAGCTGTTTTTT.

The CDR3 DNA reads TGCGCCAGCAGCCAGCAGCCGGGACAGGGGTCGAATTCACCCCTCCACTTT. This gives the protein CASSQQPGQGSNSPLHF. J is TRBJ1-6 and V is TRBV5-1, with 10 nucleotides matching TRBD1. Germline V gene data show CDR1 as SGHRS and CDR2 as YFSETQ. The V gene end was trimmed by 4 bases and the J gene end by 7 bases; junction bases not matched to a gene: 11. The CDR3 runs 17 residues.

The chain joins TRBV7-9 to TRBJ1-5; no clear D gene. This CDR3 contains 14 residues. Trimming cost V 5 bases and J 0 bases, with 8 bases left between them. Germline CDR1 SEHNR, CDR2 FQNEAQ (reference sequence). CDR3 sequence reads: CASSDQDSNQPQHF. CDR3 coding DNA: TGTGCCAGCAGCGATCAGGATAGCAATCAGCCCCAGCATTTT. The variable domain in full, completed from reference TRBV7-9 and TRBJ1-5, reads DTGVSQNPRHKITKRGQNVTFRCDPISEHNRLYWYRQTLGQGPEFLTYFQNEAQLEKSRLLSDRFSAERPKGSFSTLEIQRTEQGDSAMYLCASSDQDSNQPQHFGDGTRLSIL.

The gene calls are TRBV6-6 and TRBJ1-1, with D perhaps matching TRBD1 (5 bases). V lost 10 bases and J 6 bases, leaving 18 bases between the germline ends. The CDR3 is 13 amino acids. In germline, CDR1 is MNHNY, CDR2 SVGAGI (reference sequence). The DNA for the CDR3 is TGTGCCATAGCGCCCTCAGGGTTTGCTGAAGCTTTCTTT. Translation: CAIAPSGFAEAFF.

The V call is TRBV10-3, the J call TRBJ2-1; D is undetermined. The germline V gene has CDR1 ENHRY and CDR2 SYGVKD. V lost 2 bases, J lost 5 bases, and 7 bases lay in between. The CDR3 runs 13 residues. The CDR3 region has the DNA TGTGCCATCAGTGAGCGCGAGAACAATGAGCAGTTCTTC. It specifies CAISERENNEQFF.

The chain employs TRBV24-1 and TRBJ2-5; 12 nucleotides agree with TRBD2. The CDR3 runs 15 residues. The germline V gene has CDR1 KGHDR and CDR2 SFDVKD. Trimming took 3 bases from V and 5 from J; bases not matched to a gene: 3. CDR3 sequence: CATSDAGTSGETQYF. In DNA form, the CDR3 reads TGTGCCACCAGTGATGCCGGGACTAGCGGGGAGACCCAGTACTTC.

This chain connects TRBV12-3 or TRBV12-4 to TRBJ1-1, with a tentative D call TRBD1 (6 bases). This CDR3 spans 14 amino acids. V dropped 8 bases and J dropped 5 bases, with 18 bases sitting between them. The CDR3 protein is CASHPGVLATEAFF. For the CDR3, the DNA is TGTGCCAGCCATCCAGGGGTTTTGGCGACTGAAGCTTTCTTT.

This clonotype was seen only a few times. DNA of the CDR3: TGTGCCAGCAGTTTAATGGGTAAAGAGACCCAGTACTTC. Its protein is CASSLMGKETQYF. The V gene is TRBV12-3 or TRBV12-4, the J gene TRBJ2-5, with no clear D. CDR3 size: 13 residues. V was trimmed by 2 bases and J by 3 bases, leaving 7 bases between them.

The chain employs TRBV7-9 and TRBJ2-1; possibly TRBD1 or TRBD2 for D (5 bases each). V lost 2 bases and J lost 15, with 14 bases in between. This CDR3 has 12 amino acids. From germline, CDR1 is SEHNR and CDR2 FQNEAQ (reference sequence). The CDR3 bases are TGTGCCAGCAGCTTACCGGGGACCGCGAGGTTCTTC. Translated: CASSLPGTARFF.

CDR3 in DNA: TGCGCCAGCAGCCAAGAAGGTGAGAGGGAGGGCACAGATACGCAGTATTTT. As protein: CASSQEGEREGTDTQYF. V gene TRBV4-3 combines with J gene TRBJ2-3; D possibly corresponds to TRBD2 (6 bases). The V and J ends lost 0 bases and 1 base respectively, with 14 bases between them. Per the germline V gene, CDR1 is LGHNA and CDR2 is YSLEER. The CDR3 totals 17 residues.

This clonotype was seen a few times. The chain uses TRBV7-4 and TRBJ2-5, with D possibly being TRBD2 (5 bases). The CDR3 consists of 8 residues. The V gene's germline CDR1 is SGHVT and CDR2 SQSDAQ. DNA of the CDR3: TGTTCGGGGGAGACCCAGTACTTC. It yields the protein CSGETQYF.

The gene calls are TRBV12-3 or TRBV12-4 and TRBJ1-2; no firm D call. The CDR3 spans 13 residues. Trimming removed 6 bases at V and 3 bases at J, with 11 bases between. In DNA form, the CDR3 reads TGTGCCAGCAGCCCAATAAGCCACTATGGCTACACCTTC. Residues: CASSPISHYGYTF.

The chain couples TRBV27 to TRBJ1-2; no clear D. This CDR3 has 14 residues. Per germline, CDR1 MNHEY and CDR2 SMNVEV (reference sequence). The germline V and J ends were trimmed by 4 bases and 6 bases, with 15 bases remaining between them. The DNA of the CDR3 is TGTGCCAGCAGTTCCTACCCGGTCGGGGATGGCTACACCTTC. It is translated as CASSSYPVGDGYTF.

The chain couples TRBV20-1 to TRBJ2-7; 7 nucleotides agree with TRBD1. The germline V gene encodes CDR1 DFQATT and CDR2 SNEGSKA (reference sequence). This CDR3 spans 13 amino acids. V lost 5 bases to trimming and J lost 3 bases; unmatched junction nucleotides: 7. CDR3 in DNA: TGCAGTGCTCGCAAATGGGACAGCTACGAGCAGTACGTC. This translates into CSARKWDSYEQYV.

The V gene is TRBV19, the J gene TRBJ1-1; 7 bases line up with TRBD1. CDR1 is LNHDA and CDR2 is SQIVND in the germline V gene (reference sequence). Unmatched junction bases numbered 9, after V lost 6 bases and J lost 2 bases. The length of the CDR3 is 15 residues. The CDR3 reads CASSISNRGNTEAFF. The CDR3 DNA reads TGTGCCAGTAGCATTTCGAACAGGGGAAACACTGAAGCTTTCTTT.